A single sample gave rise to the 30 T cell receptor beta chains below, sequenced in a study of early T cells in non-severe SARS-CoV-2 infection. A single record per CDR3 protein comes from TCRdb applying MiXCR to the 5' RACE reads. Of 88,000 or so distinct CDR3 sequences detected, about 15% appear once; the ten largest clones hold 4.5% to 7%. Specimen: whole blood. These receptors came from an adult who was a healthcare worker with PCR-confirmed SARS-CoV-2 infection or an uninfected control (not recorded which).

This clonotype was observed a few times. Because it lacks the conserved phenylalanine or tryptophan at the end, this CDR3 is likely a read error. It is unclear where the CDR3 begins or ends on the DNA, so no DNA is shown, and the CDR3 is as TCRdb lists it. The rearrangement links TRBV11-2 to TRBJ2-5; the table's D call, TRBD2, has no DNA check behind it. The CDR3 sequence runs 14 residues, both termini included. The germline gives CDR1 SGHAT, CDR2 FQNNGV. The CDR3 sequence: CASSLGLGTGTPII.

The chain uses TRBV5-6 and TRBJ2-1; no clear D gene. The CDR3 is 16 residues long. V shed 0 bases and J shed 0 bases, with 10 bases lying between them. CDR1 and CDR2 from the germline V gene are SGHDT and YYEEEE. CDR3 amino acids: CASSLEGGSSYNEQFF. CDR3 DNA sequence: TGTGCCAGCAGCTTGGAGGGCGGTAGCTCCTACAATGAGCAGTTCTTC. Complete variable domain (other parts from reference TRBV5-6 and TRBJ2-1): DAGVTQSPTHLIKTRGQQVTLRCSPKSGHDTVSWYQQALGQGPQFIFQYYEEEERQRGNFPDRFSGHQFPNYSSELNVNALLLGDSALYLCASSLEGGSSYNEQFFGPGTRLTVL.

This clonotype was seen a handful of times. The chain couples TRBV30 to TRBJ2-1; D ambiguous. The germline V and J ends were trimmed by 2 bases and 2 bases, with 7 bases remaining between them. This CDR3 spans 13 amino acids. Germline CDR1 GTSNPN, CDR2 SVGIG (reference sequence). DNA for the CDR3: TGTGCCTGGAGTCTAAGTACCTACAATGAGCAGTTCTTC. Translating gives CAWSLSTYNEQFF.

Many counts were recorded for this clonotype. V and J are TRBV19 and TRBJ2-3; 9 bases are a match to TRBD2. Per the germline V gene, CDR1 is LNHDA and CDR2 is SQIVND (reference sequence). The CDR3 has 17 residues. V shed 5 bases, J shed 0 bases, and the junction held 9 bases outside the gene matches. The CDR3 DNA sequence: TGTGCCAGTAGTGACCCTAAAGCGGGAGGTAGCACAGATACGCAGTATTTT. The encoded protein is CASSDPKAGGSTDTQYF.

V is TRBV12-3 or TRBV12-4 and J is TRBJ1-2, with TRBD1 identical over 7 bases. The J segment lost 0 bases and the V segment lost 7 bases, leaving 8 bases of the junction unmatched. The CDR3 covers 15 residues. DNA of the CDR3: TGTGCCAGCACCCTAGGGGGCAGGACTAACTATGGCTACACCTTC. It specifies CASTLGGRTNYGYTF.

The chain couples TRBV12-3 or TRBV12-4 to TRBJ2-7; the match to TRBD1 covers 7 bases. The CDR3 covers 18 residues. V trimming: 5 bases; J trimming: 2 bases; junction bases outside the gene matches: 18. CDR3 amino acids: CASSTLLHRGPTTYEQYF. CDR3 nucleotide sequence: TGTGCCAGCAGTACTCTACTACACAGGGGACCAACAACCTACGAGCAGTACTTC.

The genes are TRBV29-1 and TRBJ1-1; D gene ambiguous. Per the germline V gene, CDR1 is SQVTM and CDR2 is ANQGSEA. Trimming took 7 bases from V and 0 from J, leaving 12 bases between them. The CDR3 contains 13 residues. The CDR3 nucleotides read TGCAGCGCCCTCGCGGATTTGAACACTGAAGCTTTCTTT. Protein: CSALADLNTEAFF.

The chain employs TRBV20-1 and TRBJ1-1; possibly TRBD1 for D (5 bases). The length of the CDR3 is 11 residues. Trimming removed 6 bases from V and 4 bases from J, with 9 bases in between. The germline CDR1 and CDR2 sequences are DFQATT and SNEGSKA (reference sequence). CDR3 nucleotide sequence: TGCAGTGCCTCGGGACCCACTGAAGCTTTCTTT. Its protein product is CSASGPTEAFF.

V gene TRBV11-2 combines with J gene TRBJ2-7; 9 bases line up with TRBD2. The germline V gene has CDR1 SGHAT and CDR2 FQNNGV. Trimming took 3 bases from V and 3 from J; bases not matched to a gene: 3. The length of the CDR3 is 14 residues. CDR3 sequence reads: CASSFGSGSYEQYF. The CDR3 DNA sequence: TGTGCCAGCAGCTTCGGTAGCGGGAGCTACGAGCAGTACTTC.

This chain connects TRBV6-6 to TRBJ1-5; D unclear. The CDR3 is 14 residues long. Germline V gene lookup returns CDR1 MNHNY and CDR2 SVGAGI (reference sequence). Trimming removed 2 bases at V and 2 bases at J, with 7 bases between. CDR3 in amino acids: CASSYPPGNQPQHF. CDR3 nucleotides: TGTGCCAGCAGTTACCCTCCTGGCAATCAGCCCCAGCATTTT.

The chain has TRBV12-3 or TRBV12-4 and TRBJ2-7; TRBD1 matches 8 bases. Trimming removed 3 bases from V and 2 bases from J; junction bases left unmatched: 9. CDR3 length: 16 residues. The CDR3 DNA reads as TGTGCCAGCAGTTTTATTTTGGGGACAGGACCCTACGAGCAGTACTTC. Its protein product is CASSFILGTGPYEQYF.

This chain connects TRBV4-1 to TRBJ2-3; no firm D call. Per the germline V gene, CDR1 is MGHRA and CDR2 is YSYEKL. Trimming took 0 bases from V and 4 from J, leaving 5 bases between them. The CDR3 runs to 13 residues. CDR3 sequence reads: CASSQDASDTQYF. In DNA form, the CDR3 reads TGCGCCAGCAGCCAAGATGCGTCAGATACGCAGTATTTT.

The genes are TRBV11-2 and TRBJ2-1, with D unresolved. The CDR3 length is 14 residues. Germline CDR1 reads SGHAT; CDR2 reads FQNNGV. The V end was cut by 2 bases, the J end by 0 bases, with 5 bases between. The CDR3 protein is CASSLQSSYNEQFF. CDR3 in DNA: TGTGCCAGCAGCTTACAGAGCTCCTACAATGAGCAGTTCTTC. The whole variable domain, filled in from reference TRBV11-2 and TRBJ2-1, reads EAGVAQSPRYKIIEKRQSVAFWCNPISGHATLYWYQQILGQGPKLLIQFQNNGVVDDSQLPKDRFSAERLKGVDSTLKIQPAKLEDSAVYLCASSLQSSYNEQFFGPGTRLTVL.

This clonotype has just a few counts. The chain is built from TRBV12-3 or TRBV12-4 and TRBJ1-4; D not certain. This CDR3 is built from 15 residues. Trimming removed 3 bases from V and 3 bases from J, with 11 bases in between. The CDR3 DNA follows: TGTGCCAGCAGTTTTATAGCCGACCCTAATGAAAAACTGTTTTTT. Translation: CASSFIADPNEKLFF.

This clonotype was counted only a few times. J is TRBJ2-7 and V is TRBV12-3 or TRBV12-4; D uncertain. Trimming took 4 bases from V and 0 from J, leaving 10 bases between them. This CDR3 has 14 amino acids. The CDR3 region is CASSSSGFSYEQYF. In DNA, the CDR3 is TGTGCCAGCAGTTCATCGGGCTTCTCCTACGAGCAGTACTTC.

This clonotype has at least ten counts. The J gene is TRBJ2-7, the V gene TRBV3-1; 8 nucleotides agree with TRBD2. The V segment lost 4 bases and the J segment 4 bases; nucleotides outside the gene matches: 6. The CDR3 loop spans 14 amino acids. Germline CDR1 reads LGHDT; CDR2 reads YNNKEL (reference sequence). The CDR3 reads CASSPGLGSYEQYF. DNA for the CDR3: TGTGCCAGCAGCCCGGGACTAGGCTCATACGAGCAGTACTTC.

The chain recombines TRBV4-1 with TRBJ1-2; TRBD1 matches 7 bases. Trimming took 1 base from V and 6 from J; bases not matched to a gene: 8. CDR1 MGHRA and CDR2 YSYEKL come from the germline V gene. This CDR3 has 15 residues. The CDR3 spells CASSQVQGVVDGYTF. CDR3 coding DNA: TGCGCCAGCAGCCAAGTCCAGGGGGTAGTGGATGGCTACACCTTC.

There are many counts of this clonotype. V is TRBV2 and J is TRBJ2-1; D not certain. The CDR3 contains 11 residues. V was cut by 3 bases and J by 10 bases, with 7 bases left in between. CDR1 and CDR2 from the germline V gene are SNHLY and FYNNEI. The CDR3 is CASSDSGEQFF. The CDR3 nucleotides read TGTGCCAGCAGTGATTCCGGCGAGCAGTTCTTC.

This clonotype has just a few counts. The rearrangement uses TRBV6-5 and TRBJ2-2, with D perhaps TRBD2 (5 bases). Germline lookup yields CDR1 MNHEY and CDR2 SVGAGI. Trimming stripped 7 bases from V and 7 bases from J, with 19 bases between. This CDR3 region has 15 residues. CDR3 coding DNA: TGTGCCAGCACCCCGGCGGAGGTCCCGAACGGGGAGCTGTTTTTT. This encodes CASTPAEVPNGELFF.

The table lists this clonotype with a few counts. The rearrangement joins TRBV7-9 to TRBJ2-2; D is undetermined. V lost 5 bases and J lost 6, with 10 bases in between. Germline loops: CDR1 SEHNR, CDR2 FQNEAQ (reference sequence). The CDR3 sequence is 13 residues long. The CDR3 reads CASSPAVPGELFF. The CDR3 nucleotides are TGTGCCAGCAGCCCGGCGGTACCCGGGGAGCTGTTTTTT.

Here the CDR3 reads CASSRLWREGEQYF. CDR3 coding DNA: TGTGCCAGCAGCCGGCTTTGGCGGGAGGGCGAGCAGTACTTC. The chain employs TRBV7-9 and TRBJ2-7; 9 nucleotides match TRBD2. CDR3 length: 14 residues. Trimming took 5 bases from V and 6 from J; bases not matched to a gene: 8. Germline V gene data show CDR1 as SEHNR and CDR2 as FQNEAQ (reference sequence).

V is TRBV12-3 or TRBV12-4 and J is TRBJ2-6; D is perhaps TRBD1 (6 bases). V was trimmed by 6 bases and J by 1 base, leaving 7 bases between them. CDR3 length: 14 residues. CDR3 in amino acids: CASRDRSGANVLTF. CDR3 coding DNA: TGTGCCAGCAGGGACAGATCTGGGGCCAACGTCCTGACTTTC.

This clonotype was detected ten times or more. The chain is built from TRBV5-4 and TRBJ2-3; no reliable D call. The CDR3 is 12 residues long. The V gene's germline CDR1 is SGHNT and CDR2 YYREEE (reference sequence). V was clipped by 4 bases and J by 4 bases, with 7 bases between them. CDR3 protein: CASSPRADTQYF. In DNA form, the CDR3 reads TGTGCCAGCAGCCCTAGGGCAGATACGCAGTATTTT.

The chain combines TRBV7-2 with TRBJ2-1, with 8 bases lining up with TRBD1. The germline V gene encodes CDR1 SGHTA and CDR2 FQGNSA. The CDR3 runs to 15 residues. V was clipped by 4 bases and J by 2 bases; unmatched bases: 4. The CDR3 sequence: CASSSRDRTYNEQFF. Written as DNA, the CDR3 is TGTGCCAGCAGCTCCAGGGACAGGACCTACAATGAGCAGTTCTTC.

The rearrangement joins TRBV28 to TRBJ1-2, with D perhaps TRBD1 (6 bases). Germline CDR1 reads MDHEN; CDR2 reads SYDVKM. V lost 5 bases and J lost 4, with 11 bases in between. This CDR3 contains 13 residues. The chain's CDR3 is CASSRGGAYGYTF. The CDR3 region has the DNA TGTGCCAGCAGTCGTGGGGGGGCCTATGGCTACACCTTC.

The chain joins TRBV25-1 to TRBJ2-7; D remains ambiguous. The CDR3 covers 12 residues. Germline CDR1 MGHDK, CDR2 SYGVNS. With 2 bases removed from V and 3 bases from J, the gap between germline ends came to 5 bases. The CDR3 reads CASSEGVYEQYF. The CDR3 bases are TGTGCCAGCAGTGAAGGGGTCTACGAGCAGTACTTC.

The V call is TRBV6-6, the J call TRBJ2-7, with D hard to call. CDR1 is MNHNY, CDR2 SVGAGI, per germline (reference sequence). Trimming shortened V by 2 bases and J by 2 bases, and 4 bases separated the two germline ends. The length of the CDR3 is 12 residues. The chain's CDR3 is CASSYLPYEQYF. The CDR3 region has the DNA TGTGCCAGCAGTTACCTGCCCTACGAGCAGTACTTC.

The V call is TRBV27, the J call TRBJ2-7; 9 bases line up with TRBD1. With V trimmed by 5 bases and J by 2 bases, 7 bases remained unmatched. Germline values: CDR1 MNHEY, CDR2 SMNVEV (reference sequence). The CDR3 is made up of 15 amino acids. The CDR3 DNA follows: TGTGCCAGCAGTCCGAGGGACAGGGTCCCCTACGAGCAGTACTTC. Protein product: CASSPRDRVPYEQYF.

The chain links TRBV7-8 to TRBJ2-5; D is ambiguous. V was pared by 1 base and J by 0 bases, with 6 bases between. This CDR3 comprises 14 residues. Germline V gene lookup returns CDR1 SGHVS and CDR2 FQNEAQ. The CDR3, as DNA: TGTGCCAGCAGCTTAGGGCGAAACCAAGAGACCCAGTACTTC. This sequence encodes CASSLGRNQETQYF.

This clonotype was counted between two and nine times. The rearrangement links TRBV20-1 to TRBJ1-1; D is perhaps TRBD1 (5 bases). Per germline, CDR1 DFQATT and CDR2 SNEGSKA (reference sequence). The CDR3 contains 12 residues. V dropped 5 bases and J dropped 6 bases, with 13 bases sitting between them. CDR3 in DNA: TGCAGTGCTCCCGGCGGGGGGTCTGAAGCTTTCTTT. It encodes CSAPGGGSEAFF.